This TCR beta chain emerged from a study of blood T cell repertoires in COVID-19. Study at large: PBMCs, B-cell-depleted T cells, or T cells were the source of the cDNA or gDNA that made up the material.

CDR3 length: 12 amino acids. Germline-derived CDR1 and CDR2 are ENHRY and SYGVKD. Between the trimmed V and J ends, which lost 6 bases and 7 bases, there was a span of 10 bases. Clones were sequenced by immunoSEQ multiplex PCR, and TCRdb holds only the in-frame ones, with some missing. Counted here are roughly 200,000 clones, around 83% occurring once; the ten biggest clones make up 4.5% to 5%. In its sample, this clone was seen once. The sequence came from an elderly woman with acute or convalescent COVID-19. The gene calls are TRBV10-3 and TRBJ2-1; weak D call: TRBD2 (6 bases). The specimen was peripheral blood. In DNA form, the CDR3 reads TGTGCCATCAGCTTGAGCGGGAATGAGCAGTTCTTC. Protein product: CAISLSGNEQFF.